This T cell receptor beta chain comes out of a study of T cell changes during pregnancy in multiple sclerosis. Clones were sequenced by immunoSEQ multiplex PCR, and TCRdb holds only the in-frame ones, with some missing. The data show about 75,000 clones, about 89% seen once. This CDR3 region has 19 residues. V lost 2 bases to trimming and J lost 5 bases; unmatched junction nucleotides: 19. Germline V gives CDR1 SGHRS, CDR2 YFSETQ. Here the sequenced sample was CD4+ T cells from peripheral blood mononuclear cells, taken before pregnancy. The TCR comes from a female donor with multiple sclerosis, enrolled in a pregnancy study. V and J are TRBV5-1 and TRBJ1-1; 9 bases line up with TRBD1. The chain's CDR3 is CASSFRLQGTGMMRTEAFF. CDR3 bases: TGCGCCAGCAGCTTTAGATTGCAAGGGACAGGGATGATGAGGACTGAAGCTTTCTTT.